Presented here are 24 T cell receptor beta chains from one specimen sequenced in a study of T cells after somatic rescue of genetic block. Produced via immunoSEQ multiplex PCR; TCRdb's table is partial and in-frame only. The sample includes under 150,000 clones, 90% to 95% of them seen just once. The material sequenced was peripheral blood mononuclear cells (PBMCs). These TCRs come from a woman aged 18-30 years.

This chain links TRBV7-3 with TRBJ2-1, with no clear D. The CDR3 is made up of 12 amino acids. V lost 5 bases and J lost 12, with 14 bases in between. Germline-derived CDR1 and CDR2 are SGHTA and FQGTGA. DNA of the CDR3: TGTGCCAGCAGCGTCAAGACTGAGTGGCAGTTCTTC. Translated, it gives CASSVKTEWQFF.

The chain links TRBV7-9 to TRBJ2-5, with D perhaps TRBD2 (6 bases). Deletions cut 2 bases from V and 2 bases from J, with 12 bases between. CDR1 and CDR2 (germline): SEHNR, FQNEAQ (reference sequence). This CDR3 has 15 amino acids. The CDR3 DNA follows: TGTGCCAGCAGCTTATTACTAGCCCCTCAAGAGACCCAGTACTTC. Translating gives CASSLLLAPQETQYF.

V gene TRBV7-2 combines with J gene TRBJ2-7, with D possibly being TRBD2 (7 bases). Germline CDR1 is SGHTA and CDR2 is FQGNSA. CDR3 size: 16 residues. Trimming took off 1 base at V and 2 bases at J, with 15 bases between the two ends. The CDR3 DNA sequence: TGTGCCAGCAGCTTAGTAGGAGGGGGGGCCCCCTACGAGCAGTACTTC. Translating it yields CASSLVGGGAPYEQYF.

The chain is built from TRBV6-5 and TRBJ2-5; 7 nucleotides match TRBD1. This CDR3 is built from 13 residues. Per the germline V gene, CDR1 is MNHEY and CDR2 is SVGAGI. J lost 3 bases, V lost 7 bases, and 5 bases had no gene match. CDR3 nucleotides: TGTGCCAGCAAGGGGGCTGGTAAAGAGACCCAGTACTTC. The encoded protein is CASKGAGKETQYF.

This clone was observed once. CDR3 sequence reads: CASSLGATNEKLFF. The CDR3 bases are TGTGCCAGCAGTTTGGGGGCAACTAATGAAAAACTGTTTTTT. The chain joins TRBV27 to TRBJ1-4; perhaps TRBD1 as D (5 bases). V was trimmed by 3 bases and J by 0 bases, leaving 5 bases between them. The CDR3 sequence is 14 residues long. Germline assignment: CDR1 MNHEY and CDR2 SMNVEV (reference sequence).

The DNA of the CDR3 is TGTGCCAGCCTGCCTGGACTTACAAAGGGTCAGCCCCAGCATTTT. This codes for CASLPGLTKGQPQHF. The chain carries TRBV6-6 and TRBJ1-5, with D hard to call. This CDR3 contains 15 residues. Germline V gives CDR1 MNHNY, CDR2 SVGAGI (reference sequence). With 8 bases removed from V and 6 bases from J, the gap between germline ends came to 20 bases.

The table lists this clone with a count of one. The chain links TRBV9 to TRBJ2-5; D assignment may be TRBD1 or TRBD2 (5 bases each). Germline values: CDR1 SGDLS, CDR2 YYNGEE. V lost 4 bases and J lost 5, with 21 bases in between. This CDR3 is 16 amino acids long. CDR3 DNA sequence: TGTGCCAGCAGCTCCCCGGGGCGGACCCACGGGGAGACCCAGTACTTC. Protein product: CASSSPGRTHGETQYF. The variable domain in full, with the rest retrieved from reference TRBV9 and TRBJ2-5, is DSGVTQTPKHLITATGQRVTLRCSPRSGDLSVYWYQQSLDQGLQFLIQYYNGEERAKGNILERFSAQQFPDLHSELNLSSLELGDSALYFCASSSPGRTHGETQYFGPGTRLLVL.

This clone was detected only a few times. J is TRBJ1-1 and V is TRBV29-1; D gene uncertain. Trimming removed 8 bases from V and 2 bases from J, with 18 bases in between. CDR1 and CDR2 (germline): SQVTM, ANQGSEA. The CDR3 totals 14 residues. As DNA, the CDR3 is TGCAGCTTTAACCGGGGAGTGGGCAACACTGAAGCTTTCTTT. This sequence encodes CSFNRGVGNTEAFF.

This chain joins TRBV9 and TRBJ2-7; D uncertain. The CDR3 spans 15 residues. V was clipped by 0 bases and J by 0 bases, with 10 bases between them. Germline values: CDR1 SGDLS, CDR2 YYNGEE. CDR3 sequence reads: CASSVGIGFSYEQYF. Here the CDR3 DNA reads TGTGCCAGCAGCGTAGGGATAGGGTTCTCCTACGAGCAGTACTTC.

This chain joins TRBV28 and TRBJ2-7; 7 bases map to TRBD1. V trimming: 8 bases; J trimming: 7 bases; junction bases outside the gene matches: 14. The CDR3 runs to 14 residues. The germline V gene has CDR1 MDHEN and CDR2 SYDVKM. The CDR3 sequence is CASGLQGSVREQYF. In nucleotides, the CDR3 is TGTGCCAGCGGGTTACAGGGGTCTGTACGAGAGCAGTACTTC.

J is TRBJ2-7 and V is TRBV20-1, with TRBD1 matching 9 bases. The ends lost 0 bases at V and 12 bases at J; junction bases unmatched: 3. The length of the CDR3 is 11 residues. Germline-derived CDR1 and CDR2 are DFQATT and SNEGSKA (reference sequence). The CDR3 bases are TGCAGTGCTAGAGACCGGGACAGGGTGTACTTC. Protein sequence: CSARDRDRVYF.

This clone is a singleton in its sample. The CDR3 here is CASSPYNEQFF. The CDR3 DNA reads as TGTGCCAGCAGCCCCTACAATGAGCAGTTCTTC. This sequence joins TRBV5-8 and TRBJ2-1, with D unresolved. The V gene lost 4 bases and the J gene lost 2 bases, with 1 base spanning the gap. This CDR3 comprises 11 residues. The germline V gene encodes CDR1 SGHTS and CDR2 YDEGEE.

V usage is TRBV6-1 and J usage is TRBJ1-1, with D maybe TRBD1 (6 bases). The germline CDR1 and CDR2 sequences are MNHNS and SASEGT. The CDR3 spans 15 residues. Trimming stripped 6 bases from V and 0 bases from J, with 14 bases between. As DNA, the CDR3 is TGTGCCAGCAGCCAACTGGGGGCGATGAACACTGAAGCTTTCTTT. Protein product: CASSQLGAMNTEAFF.

This chain links TRBV9 with TRBJ1-6; no reliable D call. Germline V gives CDR1 SGDLS, CDR2 YYNGEE. This CDR3 is 15 amino acids long. V gave up 4 bases and J gave up 5 bases, with 13 bases separating them. The DNA of the CDR3 is TGTGCCAGCAGCCCCCAGACAAGCAATAATTCACCCCTCCACTTT. This codes for CASSPQTSNNSPLHF.

The chain employs TRBV7-9 and TRBJ2-1; D is perhaps TRBD1 or TRBD2 (6 bases each). This CDR3 region has 14 residues. Germline V gene sequence: CDR1 SEHNR, CDR2 FQNEAQ (reference sequence). With 3 bases removed from V and 2 bases from J, the gap between germline ends came to 8 bases. This CDR3 is CASSFGGPYNEQFF. The DNA for the CDR3 is TGTGCCAGCAGCTTCGGGGGCCCCTACAATGAGCAGTTCTTC. Supplemented by reference TRBV7-9 and TRBJ2-1, the full variable domain reads DTGVSQNPRHKITKRGQNVTFRCDPISEHNRLYWYRQTLGQGPEFLTYFQNEAQLEKSRLLSDRFSAERPKGSFSTLEIQRTEQGDSAMYLCASSFGGPYNEQFFGPGTRLTVL.

This clone was seen more than once but under ten times. This chain uses TRBV4-1 with TRBJ1-1; D is uncertain. Germline assignment: CDR1 MGHRA and CDR2 YSYEKL. Trimming pared 4 bases from V and 5 bases from J, leaving 17 bases between. The CDR3 consists of 15 residues. The CDR3: CASSPSSPRKTEAFF. The CDR3 DNA sequence: TGCGCCAGCAGCCCCTCCTCCCCCCGGAAAACTGAAGCTTTCTTT.

The chain has TRBV7-3 and TRBJ1-6; D unresolved. Between the trimmed V and J ends, which lost 5 bases and 0 bases, there was a span of 5 bases. Germline-derived CDR1 and CDR2 are SGHTA and FQGTGA. This CDR3 has 14 amino acids. This CDR3 is CASSLSSYNSPLHF. The CDR3 DNA reads as TGTGCCAGCAGCCTCAGCTCCTATAATTCACCCCTCCACTTT.

The rearrangement links TRBV11-2 to TRBJ2-2; no clear D gene. V lost 3 bases, J lost 0 bases, and 11 bases lay in between. This CDR3 contains 16 residues. Germline V gene sequence: CDR1 SGHAT, CDR2 FQNNGV. The CDR3 DNA sequence: TGTGCCAGCAGCTTCCTCTTTCCACCGAACACCGGGGAGCTGTTTTTT. It yields the protein CASSFLFPPNTGELFF. The full variable domain, completed using reference TRBV11-2 and TRBJ2-2, is EAGVAQSPRYKIIEKRQSVAFWCNPISGHATLYWYQQILGQGPKLLIQFQNNGVVDDSQLPKDRFSAERLKGVDSTLKIQPAKLEDSAVYLCASSFLFPPNTGELFFGEGSRLTVL.

The J gene is TRBJ2-2, the V gene TRBV6-5; D gene unclear. The CDR3 extends over 15 amino acids. With 6 bases removed from V and 1 base from J, the gap between germline ends came to 12 bases. Germline lookup yields CDR1 MNHEY and CDR2 SVGAGI. The CDR3 loop reads CASRTPAGNTGELFF. CDR3 coding DNA: TGTGCCAGCAGGACCCCAGCAGGGAACACCGGGGAGCTGTTTTTT.

The chain uses TRBV7-9 and TRBJ2-3, with TRBD2 matching 7 bases. Germline V gene lookup returns CDR1 SEHNR and CDR2 FQNEAQ (reference sequence). V lost 0 bases to trimming and J lost 12 bases; unmatched junction nucleotides: 6. This CDR3 is 13 amino acids long. The CDR3 loop reads CASSLAPGTTQYF. CDR3 nucleotide sequence: TGTGCCAGCAGCTTAGCGCCCGGGACTACTCAGTATTTT.

The chain is built from TRBV12-5 and TRBJ1-1, with D perhaps matching TRBD1 (6 bases). The CDR3 is 15 residues long. V was cut by 2 bases and J by 2 bases, with 12 bases left in between. CDR1 is LGHNT and CDR2 is FRNRAP in the germline V gene. DNA for the CDR3: TGTGCTAGTGGTTTGTCATCGGGACAAAACACTGAAGCTTTCTTT. Its translation: CASGLSSGQNTEAFF.

The chain is built from TRBV4-1 and TRBJ2-5; TRBD2 matches 12 bases. V dropped 4 bases and J dropped 7; count of bases not matched to a gene: 7. CDR1 MGHRA and CDR2 YSYEKL come from the germline V gene. The CDR3 runs to 15 residues. CDR3 DNA: TGCGCCAGCAGCCGTCACGAGACTAGCGGGGGGACCCAGTACTTC. Amino acids: CASSRHETSGGTQYF.

The gene calls are TRBV9 and TRBJ1-2, with 7 bases fitting TRBD1. The length of the CDR3 is 17 residues. Trimming at V came to 2 bases and at J to 2 bases, leaving 12 bases not matched to a gene. The V gene's germline CDR1 is SGDLS and CDR2 YYNGEE. The CDR3 sequence: CASSVDPGTAFNYGYTF. CDR3 sequence (DNA): TGTGCCAGCAGCGTCGACCCCGGGACAGCCTTCAACTATGGCTACACCTTC.

In the case of this clone: The junction and the germline gene differ at one end; a read error may be behind it. The chain carries TRBV19 and TRBJ2-1; TRBD2 might be the D (5 bases). The CDR3 length is 15 residues. Germline V gives CDR1 LNHDA, CDR2 SQIVND (reference sequence). CDR3 protein: CASSIRLASYNEQFF. DNA of the CDR3: TGTGCCAGCAGTATAAGGCTAGCCTCCTACAATGAGCAGTTCTTC.